A selection of T cell receptor beta chains follows, all from one sample in a study of blood T cell repertoires in COVID-19. TCRdb keeps only in-frame clones here, not all; method: immunoSEQ multiplex PCR. The table has tens of thousands of clones, 70% to 90% seen once. The sequenced sample consisted of peripheral blood. All receptors come from a man at least 80 years old in a cohort sampled during active COVID-19. CDR3s include the opening cysteine and the closing phenylalanine or tryptophan. Each record gives: CDR3 length, V gene, clone size, CDR3 protein. Size values are once, few and many counts, or a class for expanded clones, and some rows have none.

15 TRBV6-4 . CASSDSEQGAGGYTF
14 TRBV2 once CASRGRGQSTEAFF
15 TRBV7-6 . CASSLEDRDFYEQYF
18 TRBV7-6 . CASSLGLAGGSNTGELFF
14 TRBV29-1 once CSVERDRVRTEAFF
14 TRBV6-6 . CATQGGQINEKLFF
14 TRBV19 . CASSGLTSTDTQYF
14 TRBV5-1 . CASSSGWTNEKLFF
15 TRBV4-3 . CASSQDGQGGTEAFF
15 TRBV6-1 . CASSEWGVQIYGYTF
13 TRBV7-2 once CASGRGSNQPQHF
15 TRBV5-4 . CASRPGTGDTDTQYF
15 TRBV11-2 . CASSLGAGPVETQYF
16 TRBV3-1/TRBV3-2 . CASSQRWTGINSPLHF
13 TRBV24-1 . CATRDFLYNEQFF
15 TRBV5-1 . CASSLGAGDGSPLHF
14 TRBV5-1 . CASSSGESGGELFF
13 TRBV27 . CASSYGLAVEQFF
15 TRBV7-3 . CASSATGITRDGYTF
14 TRBV28 . CASSLRGPGNTIYF
13 TRBV2 . CASSEDGPLVQPF
14 TRBV7-3 . CASSTGTGLQPQHF
15 TRBV3-1/TRBV3-2 . CASSQVVQGNSPLHF
13 TRBV6-5 once CASSYFRGDTQYF
12 TRBV2 . CASMEGAPEQYF
15 TRBV7-9 . CASSRDRQGNQPQHF
13 TRBV12-3/TRBV12-4 once CASSLSRFQPQHF
16 TRBV5-8 . CASSLVHGFSNQPQHF
17 TRBV19 . CASSNRVFPNSNQPQHF
12 TRBV28 . CASSSQGLGYTF
10 TRBV29-1 once CSVGGETQYF